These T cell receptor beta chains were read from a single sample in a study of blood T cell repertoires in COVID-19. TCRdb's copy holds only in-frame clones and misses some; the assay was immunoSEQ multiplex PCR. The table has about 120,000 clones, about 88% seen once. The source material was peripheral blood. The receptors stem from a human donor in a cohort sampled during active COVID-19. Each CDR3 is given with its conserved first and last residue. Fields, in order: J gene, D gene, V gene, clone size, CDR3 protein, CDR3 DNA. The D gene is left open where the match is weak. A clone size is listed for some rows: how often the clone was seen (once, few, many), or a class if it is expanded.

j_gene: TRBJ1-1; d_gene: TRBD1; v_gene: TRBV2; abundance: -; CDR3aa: CASNAGQGWTEAFF; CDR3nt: TGTGCCAGCAACGCCGGACAGGGATGGACTGAAGCTTTCTTT
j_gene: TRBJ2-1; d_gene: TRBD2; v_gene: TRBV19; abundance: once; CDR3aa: CASRGLAGAQTYNEQFF; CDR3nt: TGTGCCAGTAGAGGACTAGCGGGAGCCCAGACCTACAATGAGCAGTTCTTC
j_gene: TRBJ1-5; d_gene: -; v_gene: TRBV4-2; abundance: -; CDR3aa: CASSQELRIGQPQHF; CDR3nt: TGTGCCAGCAGCCAAGAATTGAGGATCGGTCAGCCCCAGCATTTT
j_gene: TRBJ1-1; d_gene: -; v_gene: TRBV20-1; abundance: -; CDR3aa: CSASAGLGEAFF; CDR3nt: TGCAGTGCTAGTGCGGGGTTAGGTGAAGCTTTCTTT
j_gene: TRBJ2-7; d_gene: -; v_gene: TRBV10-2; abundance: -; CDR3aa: CASSESNEQYF; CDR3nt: TGCGCCAGCAGTGAGTCCAACGAGCAGTACTTC
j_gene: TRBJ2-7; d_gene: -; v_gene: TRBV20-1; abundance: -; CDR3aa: CSAPESYEQYF; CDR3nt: TGCAGTGCGCCCGAGTCTTACGAGCAGTACTTC
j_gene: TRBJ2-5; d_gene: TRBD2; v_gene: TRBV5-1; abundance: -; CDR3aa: CASSLAGPQETQYF; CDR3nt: TGCGCCAGCAGCTTAGCGGGGCCCCAAGAGACCCAGTACTTC
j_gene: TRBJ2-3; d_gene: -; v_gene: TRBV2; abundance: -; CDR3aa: CASSEASYTDTQYF; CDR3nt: TGTGCCAGCAGTGAAGCATCCTACACAGATACGCAGTATTTT
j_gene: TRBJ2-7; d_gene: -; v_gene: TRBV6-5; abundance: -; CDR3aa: CASSYSPAGSYEQYF; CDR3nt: TGTGCCAGCAGTTACTCACCCGCCGGGTCCTACGAGCAGTACTTC
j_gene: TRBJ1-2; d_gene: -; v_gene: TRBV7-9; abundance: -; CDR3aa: CASSFPVQFNYGYTF; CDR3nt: TGTGCCAGCAGCTTCCCCGTGCAGTTTAACTATGGCTACACCTTC
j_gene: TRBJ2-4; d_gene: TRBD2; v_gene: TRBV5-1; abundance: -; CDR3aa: CASSLGLAGDKPNIQYF; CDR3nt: TGCGCCAGCAGCTTAGGACTAGCGGGAGATAAACCAAACATTCAGTACTTC
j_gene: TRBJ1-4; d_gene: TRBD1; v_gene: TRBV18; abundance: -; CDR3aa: CASSRQGYGEKLFF; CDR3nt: TGTGCCAGCTCACGACAGGGGTACGGTGAAAAACTGTTTTTT
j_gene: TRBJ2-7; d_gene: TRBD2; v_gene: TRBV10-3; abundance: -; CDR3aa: CAISEGLAGVGKQYF; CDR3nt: TGTGCCATCAGTGAAGGACTAGCGGGAGTGGGGAAGCAGTACTTC
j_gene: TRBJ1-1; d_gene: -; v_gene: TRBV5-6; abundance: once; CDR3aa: CASRRDRGTEAFF; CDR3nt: TGTGCCAGCAGACGAGACCGAGGGACTGAAGCTTTCTTT
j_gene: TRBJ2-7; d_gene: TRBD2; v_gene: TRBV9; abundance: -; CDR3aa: CASSVSTSGRFHEQYF; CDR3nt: TGTGCCAGCAGCGTAAGCACTAGCGGGAGGTTCCACGAGCAGTACTTC
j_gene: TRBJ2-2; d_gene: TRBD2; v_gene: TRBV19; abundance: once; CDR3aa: CASSWTSGGGRELFF; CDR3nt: TGTGCCAGTAGCTGGACTAGCGGGGGGGGACGGGAGCTGTTTTTT
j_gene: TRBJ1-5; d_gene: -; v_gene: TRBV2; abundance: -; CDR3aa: CASSETFSGHNQPQHF; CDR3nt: TGTGCCAGCAGTGAAACGTTTTCAGGGCACAATCAGCCCCAGCATTTT
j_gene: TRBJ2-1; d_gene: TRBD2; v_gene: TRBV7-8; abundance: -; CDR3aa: CASSLVWSSGGNEQFF; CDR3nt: TGTGCCAGCAGCTTAGTCTGGTCTAGCGGGGGCAATGAGCAGTTCTTC
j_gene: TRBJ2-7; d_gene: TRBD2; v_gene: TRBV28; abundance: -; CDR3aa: CASSFPQGGSYEQYF; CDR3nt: TGTGCCAGCAGTTTTCCCCAGGGAGGGAGCTACGAGCAGTACTTC
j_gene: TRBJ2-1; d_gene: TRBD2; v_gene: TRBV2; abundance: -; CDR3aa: CASSDTASGKVYEQFF; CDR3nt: TGTGCCAGCAGTGATACCGCTAGCGGGAAGGTGTATGAGCAGTTCTTC
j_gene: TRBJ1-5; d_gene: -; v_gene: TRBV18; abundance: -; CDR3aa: CASSPRGNQPQHF; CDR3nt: TGTGCCAGCTCACCAAGGGGAAATCAGCCCCAGCATTTT
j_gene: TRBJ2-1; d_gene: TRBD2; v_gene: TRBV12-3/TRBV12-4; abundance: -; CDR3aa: CASGGVTYNEQFF; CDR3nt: TGTGCCTCCGGGGGGGTAACCTACAATGAGCAGTTCTTC
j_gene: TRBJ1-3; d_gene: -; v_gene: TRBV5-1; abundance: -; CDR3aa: CASSLGSSGNTIYF; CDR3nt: TGCGCCAGCAGCTTGGGGAGCTCTGGAAACACCATATATTTT
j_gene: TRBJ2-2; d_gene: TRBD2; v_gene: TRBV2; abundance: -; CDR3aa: CASRPSGGAFRELFF; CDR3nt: TGTGCCAGCAGACCAAGCGGGGGGGCCTTTCGGGAGCTGTTTTTT
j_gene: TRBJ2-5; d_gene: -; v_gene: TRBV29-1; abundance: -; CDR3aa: CSVVGVSETQYF; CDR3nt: TGCAGCGTTGTCGGGGTGTCAGAGACCCAGTACTTC
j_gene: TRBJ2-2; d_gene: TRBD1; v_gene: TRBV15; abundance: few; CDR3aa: CATSRGDRHTGELFF; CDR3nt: TGTGCCACCAGCAGAGGGGACAGGCACACCGGGGAGCTGTTTTTT
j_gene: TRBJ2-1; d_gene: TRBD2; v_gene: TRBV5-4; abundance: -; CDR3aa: CASSLAGTREGNEQFF; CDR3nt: TGTGCCAGCAGCTTGGCAGGCACTCGGGAGGGGAATGAGCAGTTCTTC
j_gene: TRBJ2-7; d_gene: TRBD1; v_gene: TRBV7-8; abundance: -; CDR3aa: CASSFSGTGGARGEQYF; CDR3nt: TGTGCCAGCAGCTTCTCCGGGACAGGGGGGGCTCGTGGCGAGCAGTACTTC
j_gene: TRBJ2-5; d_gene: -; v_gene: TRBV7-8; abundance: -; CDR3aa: CASSLRRLAEETQYF; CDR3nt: TGTGCCAGCAGCTTAAGGAGGCTAGCTGAGGAGACCCAGTACTTC
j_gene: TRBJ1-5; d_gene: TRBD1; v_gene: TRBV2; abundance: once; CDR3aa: CASSETGTAQPQHF; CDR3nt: TGTGCCAGCAGTGAAACGGGGACAGCTCAGCCCCAGCATTTT
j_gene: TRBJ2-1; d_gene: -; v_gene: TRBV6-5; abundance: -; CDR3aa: CASKGGADSYNEQFF; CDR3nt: TGTGCCAGCAAGGGGGGGGCCGATTCCTACAATGAGCAGTTCTTC
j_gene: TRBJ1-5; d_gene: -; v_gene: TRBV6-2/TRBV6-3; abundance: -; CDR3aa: CASSTGSSGPQHF; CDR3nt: TGTGCCAGCAGTACAGGGTCGTCGGGGCCCCAGCATTTT
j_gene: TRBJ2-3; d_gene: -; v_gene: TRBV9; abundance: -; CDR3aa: CASSVGSTQYF; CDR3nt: TGTGCCAGCAGCGTGGGGAGCACGCAGTATTTT
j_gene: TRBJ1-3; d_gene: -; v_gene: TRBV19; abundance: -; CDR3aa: CASMDSQNTIYF; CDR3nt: TGTGCCAGCATGGACAGTCAGAACACCATATATTTT
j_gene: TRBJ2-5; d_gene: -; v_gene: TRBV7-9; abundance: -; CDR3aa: CASSPPIDGEGTQYF; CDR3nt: TGTGCCAGCAGCCCCCCCATCGACGGCGAGGGGACCCAGTACTTC
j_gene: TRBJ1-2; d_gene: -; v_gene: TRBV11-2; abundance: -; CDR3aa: CASTLTGAAGGSNYGYTF; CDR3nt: TGTGCCAGCACCTTGACAGGTGCGGCCGGTGGCTCTAACTATGGCTACACCTTC
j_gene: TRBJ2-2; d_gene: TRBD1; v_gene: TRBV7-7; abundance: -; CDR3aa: CASSRTGTEITGELFF; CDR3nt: TGTGCTAGCAGCAGGACCGGGACAGAGATCACCGGGGAGCTGTTTTTT
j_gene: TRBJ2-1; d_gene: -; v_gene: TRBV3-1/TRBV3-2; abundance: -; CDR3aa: CASSQIAQHNEQFF; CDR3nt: TGTGCCAGCAGCCAAATAGCGCAACACAATGAGCAGTTCTTC
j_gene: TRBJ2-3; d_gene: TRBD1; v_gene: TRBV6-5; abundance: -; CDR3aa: CASSSRQGIDTQYF; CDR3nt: TGTGCCAGCAGTTCACGACAGGGAATAGATACGCAGTATTTT
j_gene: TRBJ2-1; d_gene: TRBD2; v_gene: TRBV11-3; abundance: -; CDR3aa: CASSLGLAGVHEQFF; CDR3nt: TGTGCCAGCAGCTTAGGGCTAGCGGGAGTTCATGAGCAGTTCTTC
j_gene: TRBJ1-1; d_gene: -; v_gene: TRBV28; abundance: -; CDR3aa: CASSHRDNTEAFF; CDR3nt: TGTGCCAGCAGTCACAGGGATAACACTGAAGCTTTCTTT
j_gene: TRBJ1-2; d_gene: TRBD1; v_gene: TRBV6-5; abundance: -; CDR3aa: CASSYSLGQGWGGYTF; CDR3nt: TGTGCCAGCAGTTACTCCCTGGGACAGGGTTGGGGTGGCTACACCTTC
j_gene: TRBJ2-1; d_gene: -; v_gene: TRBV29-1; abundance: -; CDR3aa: CSVAGGRVYNEQFF; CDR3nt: TGCAGCGTTGCGGGGGGCAGGGTCTACAATGAGCAGTTCTTC
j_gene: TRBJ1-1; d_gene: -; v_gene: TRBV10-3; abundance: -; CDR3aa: CAISDYGRDTEAFF; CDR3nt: TGTGCCATCAGTGATTACGGGAGGGACACTGAAGCTTTCTTT
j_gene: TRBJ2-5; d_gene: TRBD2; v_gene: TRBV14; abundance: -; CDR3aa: CASSHASGRPQETQYF; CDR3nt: TGTGCCAGCAGCCACGCTAGCGGGCGTCCTCAAGAGACCCAGTACTTC
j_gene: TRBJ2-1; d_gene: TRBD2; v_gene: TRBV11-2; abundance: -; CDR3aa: CASSFQAGGLYEQFF; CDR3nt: TGTGCCAGCAGCTTTCAGGCGGGAGGGCTATATGAGCAGTTCTTC
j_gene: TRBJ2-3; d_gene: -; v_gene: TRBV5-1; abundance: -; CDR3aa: CASSYPQAGAADTQYF; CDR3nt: TGCGCCAGCAGCTACCCCCAGGCGGGGGCAGCAGATACGCAGTATTTT
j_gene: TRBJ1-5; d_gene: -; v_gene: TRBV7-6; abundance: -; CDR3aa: CASSQDSFSNQPQHF; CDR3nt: TGTGCCAGCAGCCAGGACAGCTTTAGCAATCAGCCCCAGCATTTT
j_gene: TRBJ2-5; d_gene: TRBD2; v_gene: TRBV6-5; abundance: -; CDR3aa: CASSSFGTSEKTQYF; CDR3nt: TGTGCCAGCAGTTCCTTCGGGACTAGCGAGAAGACCCAGTACTTC
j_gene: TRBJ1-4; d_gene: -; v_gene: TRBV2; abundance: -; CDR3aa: CASSKHLTGKEKLFF; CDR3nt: TGTGCCAGCAGTAAACATCTAACGGGGAAGGAAAAACTGTTTTTT
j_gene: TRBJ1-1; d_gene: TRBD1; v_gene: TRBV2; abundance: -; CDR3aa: CASREDRGRFSEAFF; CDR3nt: TGTGCCAGCAGGGAAGACAGGGGGAGGTTCTCTGAAGCTTTCTTT
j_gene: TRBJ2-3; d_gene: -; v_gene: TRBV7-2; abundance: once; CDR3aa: CASSLAGRADTQYF; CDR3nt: TGTGCCAGCAGCTTAGCCGGGAGAGCAGATACGCAGTATTTT
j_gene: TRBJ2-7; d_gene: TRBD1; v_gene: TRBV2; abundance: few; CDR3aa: CASMDRGAVSSYEQYF; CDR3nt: TGTGCCAGCATGGACAGGGGGGCCGTCAGCTCCTACGAGCAGTACTTC